Described below is a single T cell receptor beta chain sequence and its context. Its antigen target is currently unknown. Base qualities are not at hand, and no much larger clone is one base apart. V ends up 3 bases short and J 2 bases short, with an unmatched junction base count of 5. Measured from the cysteine to the phenylalanine, the CDR3 is 15 residues long. The retained sequence is limited to the CDR3, 45 bases, with the frame set at the first base. According to the germline V gene, CDR1 reads SGDLS and CDR2 reads YYNGEE. The collaborating institutions used their own protocols to collect whole blood in K2EDTA tubes. For TCRbeta analysis, collaborator samples were shipped as frozen whole blood, as isolated PBMCs, or as DNA extracted from either sample type. TCRbeta CDR3 regions were amplified from genomic DNA by means of the immunoSEQ Assay, a bias-controlled multiplex PCR. The source study handled its data this way. The number of nucleated cells in each sample was estimated by amplification of reference gene primers within the assay. Sequence reads were collapsed and filtered to measure the absolute abundance of every unique TCRbeta CDR3 rearrangement. For each sample, productive Simpson clonality was calculated by taking the square root of Simpson's diversity index across productive rearrangements. Here the immuneACCESS table is served through TCRdb, limited to in-frame sequences with V and J called. Missing clones are a known gap in these copies; in checked studies unresolved V genes cover under half, and the rest lacks a known reason. That table supplies the V and J calls and clone size; D and trimming were determined from the DNA. Across this sample there are 370,000 or so clones, with more than 75% seen only once. Approximately 1% of the sample comes from the top ten.

This sample stems from a study of blood T cell repertoires in COVID-19 (dated by TCRdb to the early 2020s). Background on the whole study: Collaborator samples came from the United States, Italy and Spain and covered acute and convalescent phases of COVID-19. Where HLA class I and class II types were available, the types were taken from metadata supplied by the sample provider, not from assay-based typing. Samples were obtained from the ongoing ImmuneRACE study (first 160 participants) and from over a thousand subjects provided by 6 global collaborators. Deeply sampled blood TCRbeta repertoires from subjects exposed to, actively infected with, or recovered from COVID-19 were included in the dataset. A de-identified subject ID, COVID-19 status, age in years and sex were almost always included in the sample metadata. The prospective study material was composed of cDNA or gDNA derived from T cells, B-cell-depleted T cells, or PBMCs. The repertoires were made available in a free public database intended to serve as a resource for research on the immune response to SARS-CoV-2. The study at large found these results: The quantity of clinical and demographic metadata differed by source and by participant and was supplied without curation.

The material sequenced was peripheral blood. The receptor comes from a human donor with acute or convalescent COVID-19. The donor label of this sample is uncertain. The chain uses TRBV9 and TRBJ1-2, with 9 middle bases fitting TRBD1. The DNA sequence is given as TGTGCCAGCAGCGACACAGGGGGCCTCAACTATGGCTACACCTTC. Its protein is CASSDTGGLNYGYTF.